Listed here is a single T cell receptor beta chain. Its cognate antigen is unknown. One junction end does not reproduce the germline sequence, and a read error may be involved. Each CDR3 protein gets one entry after TCRdb re-called the reads with MiXCR. The table lists some 270,000 distinct CDR3 sequences, approximately 22% of them singletons, with roughly a fifth in the top ten. This sample is part of a study of T cell repertoires in cytomegalovirus infection. Findings and caveats of the study: HLA-C-restricted CMV-specific TCR beta clonotypes prevailed in the ex vivo response.

The sequence came from a human donor in good health (CMV status not recorded). Some clones in this sample may be carry-over from other donors' samples. Specimen: cultured PBMCs, collected from culture after CMV antigen stimulation.

The CDR3 protein is CAGSLGLEKYF. The CDR3 bases are TGTGCCGGCAGTTTGGGGCTGGAGAAGTACTTC. V usage is TRBV12-3 or TRBV12-4 and J usage is TRBJ2-7; D is perhaps TRBD1 (5 bases). This CDR3 is built from 11 residues.